This T cell receptor beta chain was sequenced in a study of T cell changes during pregnancy in multiple sclerosis. In germline, CDR1 is SNHLY, CDR2 FYNNEI. The CDR3 covers 14 residues. J was trimmed by 5 bases and V by 8 bases; bases with no gene match: 9. Measured with immunoSEQ multiplex PCR; TCRdb has only the in-frame clones, and not every one. The top ten hold under 0.7% of the sample, which has tens of thousands of clones, about nine tenths seen once. This clonotype originated in a female donor with multiple sclerosis, enrolled in a pregnancy study. The sample in question was CD4+ T cells from peripheral blood mononuclear cells, obtained after pregnancy. The rearrangement links TRBV2 to TRBJ1-1; 9 bases are a match to TRBD1. The CDR3 DNA reads TGTGCCAGCCGAGTGGACAGGGGCAAGACTGAAGCTTTCTTT. The encoded protein is CASRVDRGKTEAFF.